The rows below give T cell receptor beta chains drawn from one sample of a study of shared clonotypes between healthy human individuals. Profiled with immunoSEQ multiplex PCR; TCRdb holds only in-frame clones, not every one. The sample includes about 600,000 clones, about 97% of them seen just once. Material for sequencing was naive CD4+ T cells sorted from blood. The source is a woman between 25 and 40 years old in good health. Both conserved end residues are part of each CDR3. Fields, in order: J gene, D gene, V gene, CDR3 DNA, CDR3 protein. The D gene is left open where the match is weak.

TRBJ2-7 | TRBD1 | TRBV29-1 | TGCAGCGCTACTAACAGGGGCCCCTACGAGCAGTACTTC | CSATNRGPYEQYF
TRBJ1-2 | - | TRBV5-6 | TGTGCCAGCAGCTTGTTCGGTAACTATGGCTACACCTTC | CASSLFGNYGYTF
TRBJ1-1 | TRBD1 | TRBV7-9 | TGTGCCAGCAGCACAAGTACAGGGGCGAGAGCTTTCTTT | CASSTSTGARAFF
TRBJ2-7 | - | TRBV18 | TGTGCCAGCTCACCAAGAGTTTCCTACGAGCAGTACTTC | CASSPRVSYEQYF
TRBJ2-5 | TRBD2 | TRBV7-9 | TGTGCCAGCAGCTTAGCTTGGACTAGCGGAGGATTCCAAGAGACCCAGTACTTC | CASSLAWTSGGFQETQYF
TRBJ2-7 | TRBD2 | TRBV4-1 | TGCGCCAGCAGCCAAGGGCGGGACATAGCGGGAGCCCCCTACGAGCAGTACTTC | CASSQGRDIAGAPYEQYF
TRBJ2-2 | - | TRBV5-1 | TGCGCCAGCAGCTCCGGGACGGCGAACACCGGGGAGCTGTTTTTT | CASSSGTANTGELFF
TRBJ2-1 | - | TRBV28 | TGTGCCAGCACCACGAGGGCTGCTTTTTGGCAGTTCTTC | CASTTRAAFWQFF
TRBJ2-2 | - | TRBV5-4 | TGTGCCAGCAGCCCCTGGAATGGCCGACCCGGGGAGCTGTTTTTT | CASSPWNGRPGELFF
TRBJ2-1 | TRBD2 | TRBV5-1 | TGCGCCAGCAGCCCCCAACCCGGGACTAGCGGGAGATGGGGCTCCTACAATGAGCAGTTCTTC | CASSPQPGTSGRWGSYNEQFF
TRBJ2-1 | TRBD2 | TRBV28 | TGTGCCAGCAGTTTAGGGGGGGGTGAGCAGTTCTTC | CASSLGGGEQFF
TRBJ1-2 | TRBD1 | TRBV4-1 | TGCGCCAGCAGGGGACCGACAGGGCGAGCCGCCATAGATGGCTACACCTTC | CASRGPTGRAAIDGYTF
TRBJ2-7 | TRBD2 | TRBV5-5 | TGTGCCAGCAGCCTCGGGACTAGCTACCCCTACGAGCAGTACTTC | CASSLGTSYPYEQYF
TRBJ2-5 | - | TRBV4-1 | TGCGCCAGCAGCCAAGGGCCAGGACAGAATAAAGAGACCCAGTACTTC | CASSQGPGQNKETQYF
TRBJ2-6 | - | TRBV29-1 | TGCAGCGCTGGGTACTCTGGGGCCAACGTCCTGACTTTC | CSAGYSGANVLTF